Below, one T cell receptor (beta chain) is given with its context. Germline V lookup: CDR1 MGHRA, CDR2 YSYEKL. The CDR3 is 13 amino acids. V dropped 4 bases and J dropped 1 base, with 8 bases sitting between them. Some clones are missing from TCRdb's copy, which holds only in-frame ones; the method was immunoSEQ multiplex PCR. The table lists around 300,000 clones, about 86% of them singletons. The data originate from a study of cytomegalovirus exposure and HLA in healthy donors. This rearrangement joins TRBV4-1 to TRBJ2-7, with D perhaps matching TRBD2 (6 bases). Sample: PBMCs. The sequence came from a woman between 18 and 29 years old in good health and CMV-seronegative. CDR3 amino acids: CASSPGGSYEQYF. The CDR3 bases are TGCGCCAGCAGCCCCGGAGGGTCCTACGAGCAGTACTTC.